The 29 T cell receptor beta chains reported below all come from one sample, sequenced in a study of T cell changes during pregnancy in multiple sclerosis. Sequencing was performed with immunoSEQ multiplex PCR; in TCRdb, only in-frame clones are kept and a portion is missing. The sample carries approximately 48,000 clones, 90% recorded once. Sequenced material: CD8+ T cells from peripheral blood mononuclear cells, taken before pregnancy. The receptors come from a female donor with multiple sclerosis, enrolled in a pregnancy study.

The chain couples TRBV27 to TRBJ1-1; maybe TRBD1 (6 bases). The V gene's germline CDR1 is MNHEY and CDR2 SMNVEV (reference sequence). The CDR3 is made up of 13 amino acids. V was clipped by 3 bases and J by 5 bases, with 10 bases between them. CDR3 nucleotide sequence: TGTGCCAGCAGTTTGAAGGGGGATACTGAAGCTTTCTTT. Residues: CASSLKGDTEAFF.

V and J are TRBV29-1 and TRBJ2-2; D is possibly TRBD1 (6 bases). Germline V gene data show CDR1 as SQVTM and CDR2 as ANQGSEA. CDR3 length equals 14 residues. V was trimmed by 4 bases and J by 1 base, leaving 10 bases between them. The DNA of the CDR3 is TGCAGCGTTGGCGACAGGCTGAACACCGGGGAGCTGTTTTTT. It is translated as CSVGDRLNTGELFF.

The V and J genes are TRBV19 and TRBJ2-1; a possible D gene is TRBD2 (6 bases). V was cut by 9 bases and J by 6 bases, with 18 bases left in between. The CDR3 loop spans 14 amino acids. CDR1 and CDR2 from the germline V gene are LNHDA and SQIVND (reference sequence). The CDR3 DNA follows: TGTGCCAGCCATGGGGGGAATTACGGCAATGAGCAGTTCTTC. This codes for CASHGGNYGNEQFF.

The chain links TRBV4-3 to TRBJ2-5; TRBD2 agrees at 7 bases. The CDR3 spans 14 residues. The germline gives CDR1 LGHNA, CDR2 YSLEER. V shed 0 bases and J 4 bases; nucleotides not matched to a gene: 2. The CDR3 loop reads CASSQEPSGETQYF. CDR3 nucleotide sequence: TGCGCCAGCAGCCAAGAGCCTAGCGGAGAGACCCAGTACTTC.

The J gene is TRBJ2-1, the V gene TRBV9, with 7 positions matching TRBD1. This CDR3 region has 15 residues. J was trimmed by 2 bases and V by 4 bases; bases with no gene match: 6. Germline CDR1 SGDLS, CDR2 YYNGEE. CDR3 sequence: CASSPSGQTYNEQFF. The CDR3 DNA follows: TGTGCCAGCAGCCCTTCGGGACAGACCTACAATGAGCAGTTCTTC.

The gene calls are TRBV14 and TRBJ1-6, with D possibly TRBD1 on 5 matching bases. The CDR3 has 15 residues. V dropped 0 bases and J dropped 9 bases, with 12 bases sitting between them. Per germline, CDR1 SGHDN and CDR2 FVKESK. CDR3 sequence: CASSQDPGKGSPLHF. CDR3 nucleotide sequence: TGTGCCAGCAGCCAAGATCCAGGGAAGGGTTCACCCCTCCACTTT.

This clone is deemed medium-sized. The J gene is TRBJ2-2, the V gene TRBV6-4; 12 positions agree with TRBD2. Germline-derived CDR1 and CDR2 are MRHNA and SNTAGT. Losses at the gene ends were 5 bases for V and 6 bases for J; bases not matched to a gene: 4. This CDR3 is 15 amino acids long. This CDR3 is CASSTSGGSSGELFF. The CDR3 coding sequence is TGTGCCAGCAGTACTAGCGGGGGGTCCTCCGGGGAGCTGTTTTTT.

V usage is TRBV29-1 and J usage is TRBJ2-2; the match to TRBD1 covers 8 bases. The junction had 6 bases not matched to a gene; V was cut back by 0 bases and J by 6 bases. Germline-derived CDR1 and CDR2 are SQVTM and ANQGSEA. The CDR3 totals 15 residues. CDR3 sequence (DNA): TGCAGCGTTGAAGATGGCAGGGGGCGAGCCGGGGAGCTGTTTTTT. Encoded protein: CSVEDGRGRAGELFF.

This chain uses TRBV10-3 with TRBJ2-7; a weak D match, TRBD1 (5 bases). This CDR3 has 11 residues. Per the germline V gene, CDR1 is ENHRY and CDR2 is SYGVKD. V gave up 6 bases and J gave up 7 bases, with 10 bases separating them. The CDR3 DNA reads as TGTGCCATCAGGTCGGCAGGGGAGCAGTACTTC. Protein product: CAIRSAGEQYF.

The V gene is TRBV9, the J gene TRBJ2-7, with TRBD1 as a possible D gene (8 bases). Germline V gene sequence: CDR1 SGDLS, CDR2 YYNGEE. The CDR3 consists of 17 residues. V was shortened by 2 bases and J by 4 bases, with 22 bases between the two germline ends. The CDR3 loop reads CASSVGEGTGLSYEQYF. In DNA, the CDR3 is TGTGCCAGCAGCGTCGGGGAGGGGACAGGTTTATCTTACGAGCAGTACTTC.

The chain recombines TRBV5-4 with TRBJ2-4; the match to TRBD2 covers 11 bases. V lost 1 base and J lost 8; bases outside the gene matches: 8. This CDR3 has 16 amino acids. Germline V gives CDR1 SGHNT, CDR2 YYREEE (reference sequence). The DNA of the CDR3 is TGTGCCAGCAGCTTGAAGACTAGCGGGGCCGGGGACATTCAGTACTTC. It yields the protein CASSLKTSGAGDIQYF.

The V gene is TRBV30, the J gene TRBJ2-7; D not resolved. V was clipped by 0 bases and J by 4 bases, with 10 bases between them. Germline CDR1 is GTSNPN and CDR2 is SVGIG (reference sequence). This CDR3 comprises 13 residues. CDR3 sequence (DNA): TGTGCCTGGAGTGTAGATGCGAGGTACGAGCAGTACTTC. Protein sequence: CAWSVDARYEQYF.

CDR3 sequence: CASSFQGSGSYEQYF. The CDR3 nucleotides are TGTGCCAGCAGCTTCCAGGGATCCGGCTCCTACGAGCAGTACTTC. The chain recombines TRBV13 with TRBJ2-7; maybe TRBD1 (5 bases). Trimming pared 3 bases from V and 0 bases from J, leaving 12 bases between. The germline V gene encodes CDR1 PRHDT and CDR2 FYEKMQ (reference sequence). This CDR3 is built from 15 residues.

The chain joins TRBV27 to TRBJ1-5; 9 bases are a match to TRBD1. The V and J ends lost 4 bases and 3 bases, in that order; junction bases with no gene match: 4. The germline V gene has CDR1 MNHEY and CDR2 SMNVEV (reference sequence). The CDR3 loop spans 15 amino acids. The CDR3 DNA is TGTGCCAGCAGTTCCGGGACAGGGTCCAATCAGCCCCAGCATTTT. Translating it yields CASSSGTGSNQPQHF.

The V call is TRBV15, the J call TRBJ1-5; D is perhaps TRBD1 (5 bases). Trimming shortened V by 3 bases and J by 8 bases, and 29 bases separated the two germline ends. CDR3 size: 19 residues. Per the germline V gene, CDR1 is LNHNV and CDR2 is YYDKDF (reference sequence). CDR3 sequence reads: CATSSLPGVARVEEKPQHF. The CDR3 bases are TGTGCCACCAGCAGTCTCCCTGGCGTAGCCAGGGTTGAAGAGAAGCCCCAGCATTTT.

As DNA, the CDR3 is TGTGCCAGCAGAGATACCGGGTGGAACTATGGCTACACCTTC. Amino acid sequence: CASRDTGWNYGYTF. The genes are TRBV2 and TRBJ1-2; D is unclear. Trimming left V 6 bases short and J 2 bases short, with 13 bases between. Per germline, CDR1 SNHLY and CDR2 FYNNEI. The CDR3 is 14 amino acids.

This chain uses TRBV9 with TRBJ1-2, with a tentative D call TRBD1 (6 bases). CDR3 length: 15 amino acids. The germline gives CDR1 SGDLS, CDR2 YYNGEE. Trimming cost V 0 bases and J 14 bases, with 23 bases left between them. CDR3 protein: CASSVALDRPIVWTF. CDR3 DNA: TGTGCCAGCAGCGTAGCTTTGGACAGACCCATTGTGTGGACCTTC.

This clone was seen a few times. The rearrangement uses TRBV15 and TRBJ2-5, with TRBD1 identical over 11 bases. V was pared by 4 bases and J by 6 bases, with 4 bases of the junction left unmatched. The CDR3 contains 14 residues. Germline CDR1 reads LNHNV; CDR2 reads YYDKDF (reference sequence). CDR3 coding DNA: TGTGCCACCAGCAAGGACAGGGGGCTTAAGACCCAGTACTTC. It codes for CATSKDRGLKTQYF.

The chain couples TRBV2 to TRBJ2-1, with 9 bases fitting TRBD2. CDR3 length: 15 amino acids. The ends lost 3 bases at V and 5 bases at J; junction bases unmatched: 5. Germline V gene lookup returns CDR1 SNHLY and CDR2 FYNNEI. CDR3 sequence: CASSEGAGGNNEQFF. The CDR3 DNA sequence: TGTGCCAGCAGTGAGGGAGCGGGGGGAAACAATGAGCAGTTCTTC.

Note on this clone: The germline gene is not matched at one end of the junction; a read error may be the cause. V usage is TRBV7-9 and J usage is TRBJ2-7, with D perhaps matching TRBD1 (6 bases). This CDR3 spans 13 amino acids. CDR1 is SEHNR and CDR2 is FQNEAQ in the germline V gene (reference sequence). The CDR3 DNA sequence: TGCGCCAGCAGCCCTCCAGGGGTCGACGAGCAGTACTTC. It codes for CASSPPGVDEQYF.

This chain uses TRBV6-5 with TRBJ1-1; a possible D gene is TRBD1 (6 bases). Germline V gives CDR1 MNHEY, CDR2 SVGAGI. CDR3 length: 15 amino acids. V dropped 2 bases and J dropped 2 bases, with 12 bases sitting between them. CDR3 in amino acids: CASSYVAGANTEAFF. The CDR3 bases are TGTGCCAGCAGTTACGTAGCAGGGGCAAACACTGAAGCTTTCTTT.

The V and J genes are TRBV5-4 and TRBJ1-3; the D is unclear. This CDR3 region has 16 residues. Between the trimmed V and J ends, which lost 4 bases and 0 bases, there was a span of 14 bases. Per germline, CDR1 SGHNT and CDR2 YYREEE (reference sequence). CDR3 in amino acids: CASSEEGEASGNTIYF. The CDR3 bases are TGTGCCAGCAGCGAGGAGGGTGAAGCCTCTGGAAACACCATATATTTT.

The chain joins TRBV7-3 to TRBJ2-1; unclear D gene. The CDR3 is 12 residues long. Per the germline V gene, CDR1 is SGHTA and CDR2 is FQGTGA. V was pared by 3 bases and J by 10 bases, with 10 bases between. CDR3 amino acids: CASSLSGQEQFF. CDR3 bases: TGTGCCAGCAGCTTGAGTGGGCAAGAGCAGTTCTTC. The whole variable domain, filled in from reference TRBV7-3 and TRBJ2-1, reads GAGVSQTPSNKVTEKGKYVELRCDPISGHTALYWYRQSLGQGPEFLIYFQGTGAADDSGLPNDRFFAVRPEGSVSTLKIQRTERGDSAVYLCASSLSGQEQFFGPGTRLTVL.

This chain joins TRBV2 and TRBJ2-2; D unresolved. The CDR3 totals 12 residues. V shed 3 bases and J shed 4 bases, with 3 bases lying between them. Germline V gives CDR1 SNHLY, CDR2 FYNNEI. CDR3 bases: TGTGCCAGCAGTGATCTCACCGGGGAGCTGTTTTTT. Amino acids: CASSDLTGELFF. Filled out from reference TRBV2 and TRBJ2-2, the complete variable domain reads EPEVTQTPSHQVTQMGQEVILRCVPISNHLYFYWYRQILGQKVEFLVSFYNNEISEKSEIFDDQFSVERPDGSNFTLKIRSTKLEDSAMYFCASSDLTGELFFGEGSRLTVL.

The chain has TRBV9 and TRBJ2-6, with D tentatively TRBD2 (5 bases). Trimming removed 0 bases at V and 2 bases at J, with 18 bases between. Germline V lookup: CDR1 SGDLS, CDR2 YYNGEE. CDR3 length: 19 residues. CDR3 DNA sequence: TGTGCCAGCAGCGTAGGACTATTCGACGGTGGTGCTGGGGCCAACGTCCTGACTTTC. Translating gives CASSVGLFDGGAGANVLTF. Filled out from reference TRBV9 and TRBJ2-6, the complete variable domain reads DSGVTQTPKHLITATGQRVTLRCSPRSGDLSVYWYQQSLDQGLQFLIQYYNGEERAKGNILERFSAQQFPDLHSELNLSSLELGDSALYFCASSVGLFDGGAGANVLTFGAGSRLTVL.

This rearrangement joins TRBV5-6 to TRBJ2-7; D is possibly TRBD1 (5 bases). Germline-derived CDR1 and CDR2 are SGHDT and YYEEEE. V was shortened by 7 bases and J by 1 base, with 15 bases between the two germline ends. The CDR3 totals 14 residues. The CDR3 protein is CASFVRGPSYEQYF. The CDR3 region has the DNA TGTGCCAGCTTTGTAAGGGGCCCATCCTACGAGCAGTACTTC. The complete variable domain, with remaining parts taken from reference TRBV5-6 and TRBJ2-7, reads DAGVTQSPTHLIKTRGQQVTLRCSPKSGHDTVSWYQQALGQGPQFIFQYYEEEERQRGNFPDRFSGHQFPNYSSELNVNALLLGDSALYLCASFVRGPSYEQYFGPGTRLTVT.

The CDR3 loop is CASRPGATEGQPQHF. The CDR3 bases are TGTGCCAGCAGGCCCGGAGCTACCGAGGGTCAGCCCCAGCATTTT. This rearrangement joins TRBV2 to TRBJ1-5; D call uncertain. Between the trimmed V and J ends, which lost 6 bases and 6 bases, there was a span of 18 bases. Germline V gene lookup returns CDR1 SNHLY and CDR2 FYNNEI. The CDR3 is made up of 15 amino acids.

This clone was recorded once. The V and J genes are TRBV14 and TRBJ1-6; 9 nucleotides align to TRBD1. V shed 1 base, J shed 1 base, and the junction held 2 bases outside the gene matches. CDR1 and CDR2 (germline): SGHDN, FVKESK. The CDR3 is 17 amino acids. CDR3 sequence (DNA): TGTGCCAGCAGCCAAGGGGACAGGGTTTCCTATAATTCACCCCTCCACTTT. Translation gives CASSQGDRVSYNSPLHF.

The chain recombines TRBV29-1 with TRBJ2-1; 13 positions match TRBD2. The CDR3 contains 16 residues. Germline CDR1 and CDR2: SQVTM and ANQGSEA. The ends lost 5 bases at V and 4 bases at J; junction bases unmatched: 8. The CDR3 DNA is TGCAGCGTTCAGGGACTAGCGGGGCGTAATTACAATGAGCAGTTCTTC. Protein: CSVQGLAGRNYNEQFF.